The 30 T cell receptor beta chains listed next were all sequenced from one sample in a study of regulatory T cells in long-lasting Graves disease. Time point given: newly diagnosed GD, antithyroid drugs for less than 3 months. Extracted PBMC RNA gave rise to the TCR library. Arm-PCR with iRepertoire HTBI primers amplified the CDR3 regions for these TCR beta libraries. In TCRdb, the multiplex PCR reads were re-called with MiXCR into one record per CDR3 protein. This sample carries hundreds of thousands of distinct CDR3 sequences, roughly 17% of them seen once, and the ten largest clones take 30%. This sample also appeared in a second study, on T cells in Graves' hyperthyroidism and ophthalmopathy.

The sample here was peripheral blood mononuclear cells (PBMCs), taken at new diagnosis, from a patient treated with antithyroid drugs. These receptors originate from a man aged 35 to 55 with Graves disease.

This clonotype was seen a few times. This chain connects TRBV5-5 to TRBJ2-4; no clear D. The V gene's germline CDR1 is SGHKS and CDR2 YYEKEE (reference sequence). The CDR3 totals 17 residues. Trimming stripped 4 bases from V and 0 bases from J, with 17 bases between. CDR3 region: CASSHSLAPSAKNIQYF. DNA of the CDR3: TGTGCCAGCAGCCACAGCTTAGCTCCCTCAGCCAAAAACATTCAGTACTTC.

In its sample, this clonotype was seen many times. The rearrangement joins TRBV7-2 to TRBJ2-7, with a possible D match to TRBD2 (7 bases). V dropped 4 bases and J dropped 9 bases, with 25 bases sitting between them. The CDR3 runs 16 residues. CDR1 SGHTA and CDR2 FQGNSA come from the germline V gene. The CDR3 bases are TGTGCCAGCAGCTCTGGGGCCGGGGGGCGGACTACGGGGCAGTACTTC. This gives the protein CASSSGAGGRTTGQYF.

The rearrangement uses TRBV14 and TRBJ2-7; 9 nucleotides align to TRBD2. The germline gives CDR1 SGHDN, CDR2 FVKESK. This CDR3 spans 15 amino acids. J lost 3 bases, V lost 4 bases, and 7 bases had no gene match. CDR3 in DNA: TGTGCCAGCAGCCGGGAGACTAGCGGACTCTACGAGCAGTACTTC. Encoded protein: CASSRETSGLYEQYF. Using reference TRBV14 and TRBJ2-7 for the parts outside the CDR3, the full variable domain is EAGVTQFPSHSVIEKGQTVTLRCDPISGHDNLYWYRRVMGKEIKFLLHFVKESKQDESGMPNNRFLAERTGGTYSTLKVQPAELEDSGVYFCASSRETSGLYEQYFGPGTRLTVT.

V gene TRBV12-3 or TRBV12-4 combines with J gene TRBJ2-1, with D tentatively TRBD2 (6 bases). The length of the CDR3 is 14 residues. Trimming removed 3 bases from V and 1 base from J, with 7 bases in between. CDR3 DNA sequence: TGTGCCAGCAGTTTCGGGGGTTCCTACAATGAGCAGTTCTTC. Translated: CASSFGGSYNEQFF.

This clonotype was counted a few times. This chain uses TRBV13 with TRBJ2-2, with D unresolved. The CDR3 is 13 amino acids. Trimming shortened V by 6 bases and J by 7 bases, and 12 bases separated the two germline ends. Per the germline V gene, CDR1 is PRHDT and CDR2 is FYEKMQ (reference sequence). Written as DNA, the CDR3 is TGTGCCAGCAGTTACCTCCGAGGCGGGGAGCTGTTTTTT. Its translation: CASSYLRGGELFF.

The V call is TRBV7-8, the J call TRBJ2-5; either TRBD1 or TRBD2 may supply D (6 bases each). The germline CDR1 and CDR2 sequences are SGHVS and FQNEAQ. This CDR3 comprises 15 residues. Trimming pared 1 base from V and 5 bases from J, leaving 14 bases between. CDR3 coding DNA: TGTGCCAGCAGCTTAGGGGGGGCGTTCGGCGAGACCCAGTACTTC. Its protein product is CASSLGGAFGETQYF. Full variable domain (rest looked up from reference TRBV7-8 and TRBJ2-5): GAGVSQSPRYKVAKRGQDVALRCDPISGHVSLFWYQQALGQGPEFLTYFQNEAQLDKSGLPSDRFFAERPEGSVSTLKIQRTQQEDSAVYLCASSLGGAFGETQYFGPGTRLLVL.

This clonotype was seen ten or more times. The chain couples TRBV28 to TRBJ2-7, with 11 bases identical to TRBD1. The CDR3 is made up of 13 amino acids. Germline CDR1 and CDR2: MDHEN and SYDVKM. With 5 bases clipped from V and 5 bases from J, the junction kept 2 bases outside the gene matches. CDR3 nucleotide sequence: TGTGCCAGCAGTGGACAGGGGGCGGACGAGCAGTACTTC. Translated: CASSGQGADEQYF.

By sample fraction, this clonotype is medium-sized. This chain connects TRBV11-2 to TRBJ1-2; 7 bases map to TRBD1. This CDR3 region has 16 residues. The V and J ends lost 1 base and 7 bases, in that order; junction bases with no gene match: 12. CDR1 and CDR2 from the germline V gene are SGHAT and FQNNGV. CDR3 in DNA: TGTGCCAGCAGCTTAGCGTCTCAGGGGGTCTTAGGTGGCTACACCTTC. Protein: CASSLASQGVLGGYTF.

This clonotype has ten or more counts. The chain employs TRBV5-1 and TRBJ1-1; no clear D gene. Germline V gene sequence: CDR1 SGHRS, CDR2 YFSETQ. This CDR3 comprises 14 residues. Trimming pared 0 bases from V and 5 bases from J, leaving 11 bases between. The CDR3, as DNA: TGCGCCAGCAGCTTGGCGGCAGGAGGGACTGAAGCTTTCTTT. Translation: CASSLAAGGTEAFF.

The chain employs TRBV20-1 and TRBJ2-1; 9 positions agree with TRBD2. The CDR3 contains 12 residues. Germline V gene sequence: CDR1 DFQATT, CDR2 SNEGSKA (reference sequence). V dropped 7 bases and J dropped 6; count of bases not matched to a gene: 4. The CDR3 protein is CSVAGGLNEQFF. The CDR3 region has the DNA TGCAGTGTTGCGGGGGGGCTCAATGAGCAGTTCTTC.

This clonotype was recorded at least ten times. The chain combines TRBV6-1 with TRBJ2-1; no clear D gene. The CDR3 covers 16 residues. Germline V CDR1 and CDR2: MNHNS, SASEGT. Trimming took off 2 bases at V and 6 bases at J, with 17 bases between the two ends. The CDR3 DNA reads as TGTGCCAGCAGTGAATCTGCCTTTCGGGCTTCCAATGAGCAGTTCTTC. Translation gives CASSESAFRASNEQFF.

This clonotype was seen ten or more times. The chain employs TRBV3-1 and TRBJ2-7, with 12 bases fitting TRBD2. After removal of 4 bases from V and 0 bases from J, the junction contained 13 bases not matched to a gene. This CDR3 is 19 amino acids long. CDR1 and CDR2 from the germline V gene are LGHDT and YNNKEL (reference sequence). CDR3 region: CASSRKANLAGGGSYEQYF. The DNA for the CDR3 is TGTGCCAGCAGCCGCAAAGCCAATCTAGCGGGGGGGGGCTCCTACGAGCAGTACTTC.

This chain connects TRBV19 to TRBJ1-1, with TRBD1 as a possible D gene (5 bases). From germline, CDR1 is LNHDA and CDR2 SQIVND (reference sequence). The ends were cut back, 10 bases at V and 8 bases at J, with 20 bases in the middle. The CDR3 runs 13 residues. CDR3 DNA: TGTGCCACCAATTGGCCAGGGCAAACAGAAGCTTTCTTT. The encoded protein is CATNWPGQTEAFF.

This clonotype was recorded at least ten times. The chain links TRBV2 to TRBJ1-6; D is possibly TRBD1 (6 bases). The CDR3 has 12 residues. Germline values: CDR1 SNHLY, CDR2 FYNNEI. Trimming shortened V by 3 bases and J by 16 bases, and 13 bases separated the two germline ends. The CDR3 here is CASSDRDTQLHF. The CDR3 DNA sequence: TGTGCCAGCAGTGACCGGGACACCCAGCTCCACTTT.

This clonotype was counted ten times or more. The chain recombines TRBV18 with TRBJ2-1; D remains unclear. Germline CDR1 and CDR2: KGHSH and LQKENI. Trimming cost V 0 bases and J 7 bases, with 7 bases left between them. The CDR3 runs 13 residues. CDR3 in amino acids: CASSPPSLNEQFF. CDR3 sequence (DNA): TGTGCCAGCTCACCACCGTCCCTGAATGAGCAGTTCTTC.

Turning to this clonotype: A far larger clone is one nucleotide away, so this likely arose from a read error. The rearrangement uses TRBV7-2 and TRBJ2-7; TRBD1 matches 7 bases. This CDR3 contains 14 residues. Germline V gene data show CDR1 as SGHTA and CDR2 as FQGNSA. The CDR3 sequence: CASSLGQVTYEQYF. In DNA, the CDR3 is TGTGCCAGCAGTTTAGGACAGGTCACCTACGAGCAGTACTTC.

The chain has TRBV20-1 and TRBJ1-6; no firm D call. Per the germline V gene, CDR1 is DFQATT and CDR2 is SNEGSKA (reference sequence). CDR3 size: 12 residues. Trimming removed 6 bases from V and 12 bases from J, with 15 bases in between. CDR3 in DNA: TGCAGTGCCGGAGGTGGGATATTACCCCTCCACTTT. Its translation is CSAGGGILPLHF.

The CDR3 protein is CASSGPGTSGGETQYF. The CDR3 DNA sequence: TGCGCCAGCAGCGGACCCGGGACTAGCGGGGGTGAGACCCAGTACTTC. V and J are TRBV5-1 and TRBJ2-5; 14 bases fit TRBD2. The CDR3 is made up of 16 amino acids. V was pared by 4 bases and J by 5 bases, with 7 bases of the junction left unmatched. The V gene's germline CDR1 is SGHRS and CDR2 YFSETQ.

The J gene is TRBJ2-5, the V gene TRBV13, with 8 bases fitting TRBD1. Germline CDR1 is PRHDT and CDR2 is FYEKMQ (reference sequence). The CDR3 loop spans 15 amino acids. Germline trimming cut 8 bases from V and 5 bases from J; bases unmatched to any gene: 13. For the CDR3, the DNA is TGTGCCAGCGGCAAACCCGGACAGGGCCCGGAGACCCAGTACTTC. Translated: CASGKPGQGPETQYF. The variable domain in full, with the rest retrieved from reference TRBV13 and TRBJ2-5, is AAGVIQSPRHLIKEKRETATLKCYPIPRHDTVYWYQQGPGQDPQFLISFYEKMQSDKGSIPDRFSAQQFSDYHSELNMSSLELGDSALYFCASGKPGQGPETQYFGPGTRLLVL.

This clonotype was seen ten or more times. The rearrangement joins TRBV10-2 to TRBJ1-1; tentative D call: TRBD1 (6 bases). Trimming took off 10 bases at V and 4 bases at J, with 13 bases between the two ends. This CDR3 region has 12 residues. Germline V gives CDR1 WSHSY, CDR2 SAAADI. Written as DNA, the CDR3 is TGCGCCACCAAGGACAGTCCCACTGAAGCTTTCTTT. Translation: CATKDSPTEAFF.

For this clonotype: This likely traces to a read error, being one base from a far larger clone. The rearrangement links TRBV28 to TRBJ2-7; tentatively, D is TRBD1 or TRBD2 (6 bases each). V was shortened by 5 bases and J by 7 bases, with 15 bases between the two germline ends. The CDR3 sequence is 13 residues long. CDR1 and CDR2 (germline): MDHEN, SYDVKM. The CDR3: CASSKGGPNEQYF. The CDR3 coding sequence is TGTGCCAGCAGTAAGGGGGGTCCCAATGAGCAGTACTTC.

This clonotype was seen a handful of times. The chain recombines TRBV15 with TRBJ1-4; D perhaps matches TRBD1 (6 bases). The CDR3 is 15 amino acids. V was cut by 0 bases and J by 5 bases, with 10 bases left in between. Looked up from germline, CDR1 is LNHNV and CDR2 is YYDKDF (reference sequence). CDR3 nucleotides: TGTGCCACCAGCAGAGATCCGGGGACAAATGAAAAACTGTTTTTT. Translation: CATSRDPGTNEKLFF.

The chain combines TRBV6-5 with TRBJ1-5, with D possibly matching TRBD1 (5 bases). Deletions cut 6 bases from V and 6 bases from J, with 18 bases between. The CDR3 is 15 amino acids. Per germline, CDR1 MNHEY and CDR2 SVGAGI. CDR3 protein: CASSLGGVGGQPQHF. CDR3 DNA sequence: TGTGCCAGCAGCTTAGGAGGGGTCGGGGGTCAGCCCCAGCATTTT.

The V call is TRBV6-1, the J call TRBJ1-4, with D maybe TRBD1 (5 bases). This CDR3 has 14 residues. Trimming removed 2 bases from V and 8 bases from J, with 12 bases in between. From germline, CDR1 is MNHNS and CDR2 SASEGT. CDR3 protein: CASSETQGTEKLFF. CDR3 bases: TGTGCCAGCAGTGAAACTCAGGGTACAGAAAAACTGTTTTTT.

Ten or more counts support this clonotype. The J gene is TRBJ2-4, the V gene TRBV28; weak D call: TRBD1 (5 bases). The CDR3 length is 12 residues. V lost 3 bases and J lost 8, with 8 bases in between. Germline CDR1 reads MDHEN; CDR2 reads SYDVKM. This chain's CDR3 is CASSLGRDIQYF. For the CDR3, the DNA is TGTGCCAGCAGTTTGGGCAGGGACATTCAGTACTTC.

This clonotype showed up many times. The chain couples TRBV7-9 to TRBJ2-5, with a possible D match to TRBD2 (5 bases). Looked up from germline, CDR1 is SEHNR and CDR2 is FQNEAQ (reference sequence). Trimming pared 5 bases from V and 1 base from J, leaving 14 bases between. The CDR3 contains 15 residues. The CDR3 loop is CASSPRALPQETQYF. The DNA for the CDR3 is TGTGCCAGCAGCCCGCGGGCCCTACCCCAAGAGACCCAGTACTTC.

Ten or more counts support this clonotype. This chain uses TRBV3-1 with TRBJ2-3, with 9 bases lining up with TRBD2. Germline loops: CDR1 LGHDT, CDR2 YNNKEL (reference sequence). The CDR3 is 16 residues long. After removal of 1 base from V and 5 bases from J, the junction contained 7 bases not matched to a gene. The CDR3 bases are TGTGCCAGCAGCCAAGTGCCTAGCGGGGCGGGAGATACGCAGTATTTT. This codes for CASSQVPSGAGDTQYF.

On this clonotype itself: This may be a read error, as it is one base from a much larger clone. The CDR3 spells CARAADSYEQFF. CDR3 bases: TGTGCCAGGGCGGCGGACAGTTACGAGCAGTTCTTC. The V call is TRBV7-2, the J call TRBJ2-3, with TRBD1 as a possible D gene (6 bases). The end of the DNA is better explained by TRBJ2-1, so the J call may be wrong. The CDR3 consists of 12 residues. Germline values: CDR1 SGHTA, CDR2 FQGNSA.

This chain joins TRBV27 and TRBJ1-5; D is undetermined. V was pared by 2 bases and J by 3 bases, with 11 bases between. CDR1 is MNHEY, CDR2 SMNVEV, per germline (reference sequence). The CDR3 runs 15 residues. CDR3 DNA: TGTGCCAGCAGTTTAGCCCCCTCGGCCAATCAGCCCCAGCATTTT. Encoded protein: CASSLAPSANQPQHF.

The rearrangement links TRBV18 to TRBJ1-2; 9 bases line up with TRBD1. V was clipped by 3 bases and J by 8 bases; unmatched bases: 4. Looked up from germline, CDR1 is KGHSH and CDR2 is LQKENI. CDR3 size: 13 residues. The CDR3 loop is CASSPRTGEGYTF. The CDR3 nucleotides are TGTGCCAGCTCACCTCGGACAGGGGAAGGCTACACCTTC.